The T cell receptor (beta chain) under discussion was sequenced for a study of shared clonotypes between healthy human individuals. Whole-study results and caveats: Estimated clonotype richness was generally higher in naive than memory subsets.

Measured with immunoSEQ multiplex PCR; TCRdb has only the in-frame clones, and not every one. The sample contains under 1,100,000 clones, 65% to 75% of which appear only once. Germline values: CDR1 ENHRY, CDR2 SYGVKD. The CDR3 covers 14 residues. V shed 6 bases and J shed 2 bases, with 14 bases lying between them. This clone was recorded once. Its matching antigen is unknown. The sample taken for sequencing was memory CD4+ T cells sorted from blood. The subset is: CD45RA-negative fraction. V usage is TRBV10-3 and J usage is TRBJ2-7, with D perhaps being TRBD1 or TRBD2 (5 bases each). The TCR originated in a man younger than 30 in good health. CDR3 in amino acids: CAIRDRDGAYEQYF. CDR3 DNA: TGTGCCATCAGGGACCGGGACGGCGCCTACGAGCAGTACTTC.